This is a list of T cell receptor beta chains from one sample in a study of blood T cell repertoires in COVID-19. Method: immunoSEQ multiplex PCR; TCRdb's copy keeps in-frame clones and lacks some. The sample lists fewer than 400,000 clones; about 87% were seen once. The sample comprised PBMCs or T cells enriched from blood (not recorded which). The receptors stem from a woman under 30 who had recovered from COVID-19. Each CDR3 is given with its conserved first and last residue. D genes are given only for firm matches. Clone size is not always given. Where it is, it says once, few, many or a class for expanded clones.

J,V,size,D,CDR3,DNA
TRBJ2-3,TRBV28,.,.,CASSSHPDSSVTQYF,TGTGCCAGCAGTTCCCACCCCGACTCATCCGTTACGCAGTATTTT
TRBJ2-7,TRBV11-2,.,.,CASSLGGVVDEQYF,TGTGCCAGCAGCTTGGGCGGGGTGGTCGACGAGCAGTACTTC
TRBJ1-2,TRBV9,.,TRBD1,CASSLGQGARYGYTF,TGTGCCAGCAGCCTCGGACAGGGGGCTAGGTATGGCTACACCTTC
TRBJ1-2,TRBV6-5,.,.,CASSYSLVRGARGYTF,TGTGCCAGCAGTTACTCTCTCGTTAGGGGTGCTAGGGGCTACACCTTC
TRBJ2-5,TRBV9,.,TRBD2,CASSGSGGSQETQYF,TGTGCCAGCAGTGGTAGCGGGGGATCACAAGAGACCCAGTACTTC
TRBJ1-1,TRBV20-1,.,.,CSAGVRRAFF,TGCAGTGCCGGGGTTCGGAGAGCTTTCTTT
TRBJ2-5,TRBV7-9,few,TRBD1,CASSPGQGNGETQYF,TGTGCCAGCAGCCCAGGACAGGGTAACGGAGAGACCCAGTACTTC
TRBJ2-7,TRBV4-2,.,TRBD2,CASSQGLASYEQYF,TGTGCCAGCAGCCAAGGACTAGCGTCCTACGAGCAGTACTTC
TRBJ2-1,TRBV28,.,TRBD1,CASSPRQGFMGEQFF,TGTGCCAGCAGTCCCCGACAGGGGTTCATGGGTGAGCAGTTCTTC
TRBJ1-2,TRBV9,.,.,CASSRGYGYTF,TGTGCCAGTAGCAGGGGCTATGGCTACACCTTC